These T cell receptor beta chains were read from a single sample in a study of post-analysis software for immune sequencing data. TCRdb reprocessed the PCR reads via MiXCR and lists one record per CDR3 protein. The sample shows over 300,000 distinct CDR3 sequences, around 33% of them seen only once. The sequenced material came from blood. Receptors originate from a girl between 5 and 17 years old with multiple sclerosis. CDR3s include the opening cysteine and the closing phenylalanine or tryptophan.

V	length	J	CDR3
TRBV5-1	15	TRBJ1-6	CASSSLRAENSPLHF
TRBV5-1	15	TRBJ1-2	CASSEPGQGAKGYTF
TRBV7-2	14	TRBJ2-7	CASSPLAGRYEQYF
TRBV12-3/TRBV12-4	15	TRBJ1-5	CASSLDREVGQPQHF
TRBV20-1	14	TRBJ2-7	CSAQNSGASYEQYF
TRBV12-3/TRBV12-4	13	TRBJ1-1	CATAKAGDTEAFF
TRBV5-1	14	TRBJ2-5	CASSAGQSYGTQYF
TRBV6-5	12	TRBJ2-7	CASSQGGHEQYF
TRBV11-3	14	TRBJ2-1	CASSPPDGKNEQFF
TRBV12-3/TRBV12-4	14	TRBJ1-5	CASSRGGSNQPQHF
TRBV20-1	15	TRBJ2-1	CSPTGAGQGGGEQFF
TRBV4-1	15	TRBJ2-7	CASSHGAVSTYEQYF
TRBV4-2	11	TRBJ1-2	CASSQEGGYTF
TRBV3-1	15	TRBJ2-7	CASSQDLAGGPEQYF
TRBV6-5	13	TRBJ1-4	CASSDGGVEKLFF
TRBV5-4	12	TRBJ2-3	CASAQGTDTQYF
TRBV7-8	15	TRBJ1-4	CASRPGGTGVEKLFF
TRBV28	16	TRBJ1-5	CASSLWGFGSNQPQHF
TRBV6-1	15	TRBJ2-3	CASSETVQASDTQYF
TRBV4-1	14	TRBJ2-1	CASSQEGRVREQFF
TRBV19	15	TRBJ1-1	CASSIVAGPNTEAFF
TRBV2	16	TRBJ2-1	CASSERGPSSYNEQFF
TRBV6-1	13	TRBJ2-3	CASSDRYTDTQYF
TRBV4-1	14	TRBJ2-4	CASSQPSRDRAQYF
TRBV3-1	12	TRBJ2-1	CASSQANRQQFF
TRBV30	13	TRBJ2-2	CAYQILHTGELFF
TRBV3-1	16	TRBJ1-6	CASSRTGGTYNSPLHF
TRBV29-1	14	TRBJ2-1	CSATRDASYNEQFF
TRBV29-1	10	TRBJ2-1	CSGADHEQFF
TRBV12-3/TRBV12-4	14	TRBJ1-1	CASARGVMNTEAFF
TRBV12-3/TRBV12-4	14	TRBJ1-1	CASSFLGQSAEAFF
TRBV7-8	12	TRBJ2-7	CASSPPRDEQYF
TRBV11-1	16	TRBJ1-5	CASSSRQGGPHQPQHF
TRBV3-1	15	TRBJ2-7	CASSQVTGAGYEQYF
TRBV6-1	17	TRBJ1-5	CASSRGPLLYSNQPQHF
TRBV7-9	14	TRBJ2-7	CASSLVPGTYEQYF